This record concerns one T cell receptor beta chain sequence. V was trimmed by 3 bases and J by 0 bases, leaving 4 bases between them. This CDR3 contains 12 residues. From germline, CDR1 is GTSNPN and CDR2 SVGIG (reference sequence). These data originate in a study of blood T cell repertoires in COVID-19. Study-level information: COVID-19 samples, acute and convalescent, were from the United States, Italy and Spain. T cells, B-cell-depleted T cells, or PBMCs supplied cDNA or gDNA.

How the authors handled the data: Scientists estimated how many nucleated cells there were by amplifying reference gene primers. Assay: immunoSEQ multiplex PCR; the TCRdb copy retains only in-frame clones and omits some. D and trimming come from the DNA, and the V and J calls and clone size come from that table. This table holds about 60,000 clones, approximately 90% found once. The chain carries TRBV30 and TRBJ2-3; D unclear. This receptor was taken from a woman aged 60-75 years with active COVID-19. Sequencing used peripheral blood. The DNA of the CDR3 is TGTGCCTGGAGCCTTAGCACAGATACGCAGTATTTT. It is translated as CAWSLSTDTQYF.